This is a list of T cell receptor beta chains from one sample in a study of T-cell reconstitution after alpha-beta-depleted transplantation in children. TCRdb reprocessed the PCR reads via MiXCR and lists one record per CDR3 protein. The sample lists some 220,000 distinct CDR3 sequences; around 9.6% were seen once. This specimen consisted of PBMCs from the stem cell graft donor, obtained from the stem cell graft. The source is a human donor who donated a stem cell graft to a child with acute lymphoblastic leukemia. The CDR3 runs from the conserved cysteine through the conserved F or W. The order of the fields is V gene, clone size, D gene, J gene, CDR3 DNA, CDR3 protein. D genes are given only for firm matches. Size tells how often a clone was seen (once, few, many) or the class of an expanded clone, and some rows leave it out.

>TRBV11-2|NA|NA|TRBJ2-7
TGTGCCAGCAGCTCTCCCCACGAGCAGTACTTC
CASSSPHEQYF
>TRBV9|few|TRBD1|TRBJ2-2
TGTGCCAGCAGCGCAAGGACAGGACCCACCGGGGAGCTGTTTTTT
CASSARTGPTGELFF
>TRBV7-2|few|TRBD2|TRBJ2-3
TGTGCCAGCAGCTTAAGCGGGGTTTTCAAGAAGGATACGCAGTATTTT
CASSLSGVFKKDTQYF
>TRBV7-2|NA|NA|TRBJ1-4
TGTGCCAGCAGCTTAGCGGGGGCCTTCAGAAATGAAAAACTGTTTTTT
CASSLAGAFRNEKLFF
>TRBV27|few|NA|TRBJ2-5
TGTGCCAGCAGTTATTACAGGAATCAAGAGACCCAGTACTTC
CASSYYRNQETQYF
>TRBV20-1|NA|TRBD2|TRBJ2-3
TGCAGTGCTAGATCCCGACTAGCGGGGGCCCTCACAGATACGCAGTATTTT
CSARSRLAGALTDTQYF
>TRBV6-8|NA|NA|TRBJ2-7
TGTGCCAGAGCGGACCTAGACTACGAGCAGTACTTC
CARADLDYEQYF
>TRBV20-1|many|NA|TRBJ2-5
TGCAGTGCCGGTCTAGTAGGGGCTTGGGCCCAGTACTTC
CSAGLVGAWAQYF
>TRBV5-1|NA|NA|TRBJ2-3
TGCGCCAGCAGCTTGGACTCCGGGGGCTCTACAGATACGCAGTATTTT
CASSLDSGGSTDTQYF
>TRBV18|many|NA|TRBJ2-3
TGTGCCAGCTCCCTCCAGGGTACCTTCGCAGATACGCAGTATTTT
CASSLQGTFADTQYF
>TRBV13|NA|NA|TRBJ2-5
TGTGCCAGCAGCTTAAGGCGGGTTGGCGAGACCCAGTACTTC
CASSLRRVGETQYF
>TRBV7-9|many|NA|TRBJ1-2
TGTGCCAGCAGCTTAGACAGGTTCTATGGCTACACCTTC
CASSLDRFYGYTF
>TRBV29-1|NA|NA|TRBJ2-2
TGCAGCGCCATAACAGACAGGTCGGCCGGGGAGCTGTTTTTT
CSAITDRSAGELFF
>TRBV20-1|NA|TRBD1|TRBJ1-1
TGCAGTGCATCCGGGACAGGGTACACTGAAGCTTTCTTT
CSASGTGYTEAFF
>TRBV24-1|few|NA|TRBJ1-1
TGTGCCACCAGTGATACAGCCAACACTGAAGCTTTCTTT
CATSDTANTEAFF
>TRBV7-8|few|TRBD2|TRBJ2-2
TGTGCCAGCAGCCCATGGGCTAGCGGCTTCGGCACCGGGGAGCTGTTTTTT
CASSPWASGFGTGELFF
>TRBV5-1|NA|TRBD2|TRBJ2-1
TGCGCCAGCAGCTCAGCGGGGGGGCCTTACGAGCAGTTCTTC
CASSSAGGPYEQFF
>TRBV19|NA|NA|TRBJ2-3
TGTGCCAGTAGTGGGGCGACAGGGAGGGGCACAGATACGCAGTATTTT
CASSGATGRGTDTQYF
>TRBV5-5|many|TRBD1|TRBJ2-2
TGTGCCAGCAGCAGGACATACCGGGACAGGGTTAACACCGGGGAGCTGTTTTTT
CASSRTYRDRVNTGELFF
>TRBV5-1|many|NA|TRBJ2-1
TGCGCCAGCAGCTTGGGACTACCGGCGGAGTGGTTCTTC
CASSLGLPAEWFF
>TRBV24-1|NA|NA|TRBJ2-1
TGTGCCACCAGTGATTTGCACCTGAATGAGCAGTTCTTC
CATSDLHLNEQFF
>TRBV10-3|few|NA|TRBJ1-5
TGTGCCATCAGTGAAACGGGACCCCAGCATTTT
CAISETGPQHF
>TRBV3-1|many|TRBD2|TRBJ2-1
TGTGCCAGCAGGGGACTAGCGGGGAGATACAATGAGCAGTTCTTC
CASRGLAGRYNEQFF
>TRBV7-9|few|NA|TRBJ2-3
TGTGCCAGCCGATCAGGAACGGCCACAGATACGCAGTATTTT
CASRSGTATDTQYF
>TRBV29-1|NA|NA|TRBJ2-2
TGCAGCGTTGAAGTGCCGGGGAAAGACAGGTTGCGAGCAACCGGGGAGCTGTTTTTT
CSVEVPGKDRLRATGELFF
>TRBV6-6|few|NA|TRBJ1-1
TGTGCCAGCACAGCACAAACGGCCGCTGAAGCTTTCTTT
CASTAQTAAEAFF
>TRBV5-5|few|NA|TRBJ1-6
TGTGCCAGCAGCTGGGATGACAATTCACCCCTCCACTTT
CASSWDDNSPLHF
>TRBV10-2|many|NA|TRBJ1-1
TGCGCCAGCAGTGATAGGGTTCGTACTGAAGCTTTCTTT
CASSDRVRTEAFF
>TRBV6-1|few|NA|TRBJ1-5
TGTGCCAGCAGTCGACAGCAGGGGCAGGGCAATCAGCCCCAGCATTTT
CASSRQQGQGNQPQHF
>TRBV2|many|TRBD1|TRBJ1-2
TGTGCCAGCAGCGCGACAGGGGACTATGGCTACACCTTC
CASSATGDYGYTF
>TRBV6-5|many|NA|TRBJ2-3
TGTGCCAGCAGCTATAGGACAGACACAGATACGCAGTATTTT
CASSYRTDTDTQYF
>TRBV4-2|few|NA|TRBJ2-7
TGTGCCAGCAGCCGAAGCCAGGATACAGATTACGAGCAGTACTTC
CASSRSQDTDYEQYF
>TRBV7-6|many|NA|TRBJ2-1
TGTGCCAGCAGCCCCCAAGGGGGGCGGGATTACAATGAGCAGTTCTTC
CASSPQGGRDYNEQFF
>TRBV12-3/TRBV12-4|few|NA|TRBJ2-7
TGTGCCAGCAGCCCCCAGACAGGCCCCTACGAGCAGTACTTC
CASSPQTGPYEQYF
>TRBV6-1|few|NA|TRBJ1-6
TGTGCCAGCAGTCAAACGGCGGATCCGGGTTCACCCCTCCACTTT
CASSQTADPGSPLHF
>TRBV4-1|few|NA|TRBJ2-3
TGCGCCAGCAGCCAAGGACTAGACCCAGATACGCAGTATTTT
CASSQGLDPDTQYF
>TRBV5-1|NA|NA|TRBJ2-5
TGCGCCAGCAGCCCGCCCGAAGCAGGGGAGACCCAGTACTTC
CASSPPEAGETQYF
>TRBV12-3/TRBV12-4|many|TRBD2|TRBJ2-7
TGTGCCAGCAGGTCCAGCGGGGCCGAGCAGTACTTC
CASRSSGAEQYF
>TRBV5-1|many|NA|TRBJ2-3
TGCGCCAGCAGCTTAGAGGATACGCAGTATTTT
CASSLEDTQYF
>TRBV5-1|many|TRBD1|TRBJ1-1
TGCGCCAGCAGCTTTTTAACCCCTCGTGCAGGGGGCAATACTGAAGCTTTCTTT
CASSFLTPRAGGNTEAFF
>TRBV5-8|many|NA|TRBJ2-1
TGTGCCAGCAGCTTAGAAAAGCTTGAGCAGTTCTTC
CASSLEKLEQFF
>TRBV6-5|many|NA|TRBJ2-4
TGTGCCAGCAGTTACTCGCCAGGGGAATTGGACATTCAGTACTTC
CASSYSPGELDIQYF
>TRBV7-2|NA|NA|TRBJ1-1
TGTGCCAGCAGCTCAGTACAGGGCACTGAAGCTTTCTTT
CASSSVQGTEAFF
>TRBV4-1|many|NA|TRBJ2-2
TGCGCCAGCCTCAGCCTTTCTTGGGCCGGGGAGCTGTTTTTT
CASLSLSWAGELFF
>TRBV19|many|NA|TRBJ2-1
TGTGCCAGTAGTATTAACTATGAGCAGTTCTTC
CASSINYEQFF